One sample yielded the 17 T cell receptor beta chains listed below, sequenced in a study of cytomegalovirus exposure and HLA in healthy donors. Use of 60 Vbeta and 13 Jbeta primers characterized the PCR. Repertoires were generated with immunoSEQ multiplex PCR, while TCRdb's copy carries only in-frame clones and drops some. The sample holds more than 85,000 clones; roughly 83% are singletons and the top ten take over 4%. The specimen was PBMCs. The receptors were gathered from a female donor in good health and CMV-seropositive.

CDR3 bases: TGTGCCAGCACTAGCGGGCCGGAGACCCAGTACTTC. It yields the protein CASTSGPETQYF. The gene calls are TRBV28 and TRBJ2-5; the match to TRBD2 covers 8 bases. From germline, CDR1 is MDHEN and CDR2 SYDVKM. The CDR3 covers 12 residues. J was trimmed by 5 bases and V by 7 bases; bases with no gene match: 3. The full variable domain, completed using reference TRBV28 and TRBJ2-5, is DVKVTQSSRYLVKRTGEKVFLECVQDMDHENMFWYRQDPGLGLRLIYFSYDVKMKEKGDIPEGYSVSREKKERFSLILESASTNQTSMYLCASTSGPETQYFGPGTRLLVL.

CDR3 region: CASSVGQGYGYTF. DNA of the CDR3: TGTGCCAGCAGCGTAGGTCAGGGCTACGGCTACACCTTC. The chain combines TRBV9 with TRBJ1-2; D is possibly TRBD1 (5 bases). V was pared by 0 bases and J by 8 bases, with 11 bases between. Germline V CDR1 and CDR2: SGDLS, YYNGEE. There are 13 residues in the CDR3.

This clone came up a few times. The chain carries TRBV6-6 and TRBJ2-5; D might be TRBD1 (6 bases). The CDR3 is 12 amino acids. Germline CDR1 is MNHNY and CDR2 is SVGAGI (reference sequence). Trimming cost V 4 bases and J 5 bases, with 8 bases left between them. CDR3 amino acids: CASSFRGETQYF. DNA for the CDR3: TGTGCCAGCAGTTTTAGGGGGGAGACCCAGTACTTC.

The gene calls are TRBV5-8 and TRBJ2-1; 9 positions match TRBD2. Germline trimming cut 0 bases from V and 3 bases from J; bases unmatched to any gene: 7. Germline CDR1 SGHTS, CDR2 YDEGEE. The CDR3 is 17 amino acids. The CDR3 DNA is TGTGCCAGCAGCTTGGCCGGTGCGGGAGGGATCTACAATGAGCAGTTCTTC. It translates to CASSLAGAGGIYNEQFF.

V and J are TRBV9 and TRBJ1-2; a weak D match, TRBD1 (5 bases). Trimming took 4 bases from V and 4 from J, leaving 17 bases between them. Per germline, CDR1 SGDLS and CDR2 YYNGEE. This CDR3 region has 15 residues. The DNA for the CDR3 is TGTGCCAGCAGCCTCACCTCCGGGGGTGCCTATGGCTACACCTTC. This sequence encodes CASSLTSGGAYGYTF.

J is TRBJ2-1 and V is TRBV2; a possible D gene is TRBD2 (7 bases). Trimming took off 1 base at V and 10 bases at J, with 8 bases between the two ends. CDR3 length: 12 amino acids. The germline V gene encodes CDR1 SNHLY and CDR2 FYNNEI. CDR3 nucleotides: TGTGCCAGCAGTGAAGGGGGGGGCGAGCAGTTCTTC. Protein sequence: CASSEGGGEQFF.

The chain employs TRBV7-2 and TRBJ2-1; TRBD2 agrees at 9 bases. The CDR3 runs to 18 residues. Looked up from germline, CDR1 is SGHTA and CDR2 is FQGNSA. V shed 0 bases, J shed 0 bases, and the junction held 6 bases outside the gene matches. This CDR3 reads CASSLASSGAVSYNEQFF. CDR3 coding DNA: TGTGCCAGCAGCTTAGCGTCTAGCGGGGCGGTCTCCTACAATGAGCAGTTCTTC.

The rearrangement joins TRBV18 to TRBJ1-1, with D possibly matching TRBD1 (6 bases). Trimming cost V 6 bases and J 5 bases, with 16 bases left between them. Germline V gives CDR1 KGHSH, CDR2 LQKENI. This CDR3 contains 14 residues. The CDR3 region is CASSTGLLQTEAFF. DNA of the CDR3: TGTGCCAGCTCCACAGGGTTGCTCCAAACTGAAGCTTTCTTT.

This clone was recorded a few times. J is TRBJ1-1 and V is TRBV19; tentatively, D is TRBD1 (5 bases). Germline CDR1 and CDR2: LNHDA and SQIVND (reference sequence). CDR3 length: 13 amino acids. This CDR3 reads CAAVRERGTGAFF. The CDR3, as DNA: TGTGCGGCAGTTCGGGAGAGGGGCACTGGGGCTTTCTTT.

The CDR3 nucleotides read TGCAGCGTTTTCAGAGGGGGCGGCTACACCTTC. Translating it yields CSVFRGGGYTF. The rearrangement links TRBV29-1 to TRBJ1-2, with 7 nucleotides matching TRBD1. Germline CDR1 is SQVTM and CDR2 is ANQGSEA. The CDR3 has 11 amino acids. V trimming: 5 bases; J trimming: 8 bases; junction bases outside the gene matches: 5.

The chain joins TRBV7-8 to TRBJ1-6; the D is unclear. The CDR3 is 15 amino acids. Trimming took 5 bases from V and 7 from J, leaving 15 bases between them. Germline values: CDR1 SGHVS, CDR2 FQNEAQ. As DNA, the CDR3 is TGTGCCAGCAGCCCCCGGAGGGTGGGGAATTCACCCCTCCACTTT. This codes for CASSPRRVGNSPLHF.

This chain connects TRBV2 to TRBJ1-1; D is uncertain. The V end lost 2 bases, the J end lost 0 bases, and 16 bases lay between the germline ends. Germline CDR1 reads SNHLY; CDR2 reads FYNNEI. This CDR3 is 17 amino acids long. The CDR3 DNA sequence: TGTGCCAGCAGTGAACCCCACCGTGTGGCCATGAACACTGAAGCTTTCTTT. It encodes CASSEPHRVAMNTEAFF.

The chain recombines TRBV6-5 with TRBJ1-2, with D possibly matching TRBD1 (6 bases). This CDR3 region has 10 residues. Germline CDR1 is MNHEY and CDR2 is SVGAGI. V lost 10 bases and J 6 bases, leaving 9 bases between the germline ends. The CDR3 DNA sequence: TGTGCCACCTACAGGGATGGCTACACCTTC. Translated: CATYRDGYTF.

This chain uses TRBV5-1 with TRBJ1-2; a weak D match, TRBD1 (6 bases). There are 15 residues in the CDR3. The V end was cut by 4 bases, the J end by 2 bases, with 15 bases between. Germline CDR1 is SGHRS and CDR2 is YFSETQ. The CDR3 protein is CASSPRAGVNYGYTF. As DNA, the CDR3 is TGCGCCAGCAGCCCGAGGGCAGGGGTGAACTATGGCTACACCTTC.

This chain connects TRBV5-1 to TRBJ2-3; D may be TRBD1 (5 bases). The germline V and J ends were trimmed by 1 base and 2 bases, with 11 bases remaining between them. In germline, CDR1 is SGHRS, CDR2 YFSETQ. The CDR3 is 15 amino acids. The CDR3 nucleotides read TGCGCCAGCAGCTTGTTAGGGGCCAACACAGATACGCAGTATTTT. As protein: CASSLLGANTDTQYF.

The chain carries TRBV25-1 and TRBJ2-2; weak D call: TRBD1 (6 bases). Germline CDR1 is MGHDK and CDR2 is SYGVNS. The germline V and J ends were trimmed by 0 bases and 5 bases, with 16 bases remaining between them. CDR3 length: 17 residues. The CDR3: CASSEYRDNRGTGELFF. The CDR3 bases are TGTGCCAGCAGTGAATATAGGGACAACCGCGGGACCGGGGAGCTGTTTTTT.

CDR3 bases: TGTGCCAGCAACCGAGCCGGGACTAGCAACTCCTACGAGCAGTACTTC. This translates into CASNRAGTSNSYEQYF. V and J are TRBV5-6 and TRBJ2-7; TRBD2 aligns across 9 bases. Germline V gene lookup returns CDR1 SGHDT and CDR2 YYEEEE. V trimming: 6 bases; J trimming: 0 bases; junction bases outside the gene matches: 10. The CDR3 length is 16 residues.